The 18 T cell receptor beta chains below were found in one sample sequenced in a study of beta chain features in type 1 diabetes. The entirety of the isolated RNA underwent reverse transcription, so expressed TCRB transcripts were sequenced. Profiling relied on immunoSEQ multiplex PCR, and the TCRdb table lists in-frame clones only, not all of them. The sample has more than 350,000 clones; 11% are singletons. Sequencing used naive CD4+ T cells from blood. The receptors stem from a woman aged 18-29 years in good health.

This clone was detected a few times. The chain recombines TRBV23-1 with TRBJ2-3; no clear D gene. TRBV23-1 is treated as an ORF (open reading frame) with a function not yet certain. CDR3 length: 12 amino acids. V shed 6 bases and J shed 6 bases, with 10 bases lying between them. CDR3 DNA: TGCGCCAGCAGCCTGAGGTCGGATACGCAGTATTTT. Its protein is CASSLRSDTQYF.

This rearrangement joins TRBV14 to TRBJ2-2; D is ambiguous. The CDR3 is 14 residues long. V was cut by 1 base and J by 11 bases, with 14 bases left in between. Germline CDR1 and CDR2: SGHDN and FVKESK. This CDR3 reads CASSQALAVRELFF. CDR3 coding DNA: TGTGCCAGCAGCCAAGCCCTGGCGGTGCGAGAGCTGTTTTTT. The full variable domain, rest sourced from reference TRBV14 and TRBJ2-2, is EAGVTQFPSHSVIEKGQTVTLRCDPISGHDNLYWYRRVMGKEIKFLLHFVKESKQDESGMPNNRFLAERTGGTYSTLKVQPAELEDSGVYFCASSQALAVRELFFGEGSRLTVL.

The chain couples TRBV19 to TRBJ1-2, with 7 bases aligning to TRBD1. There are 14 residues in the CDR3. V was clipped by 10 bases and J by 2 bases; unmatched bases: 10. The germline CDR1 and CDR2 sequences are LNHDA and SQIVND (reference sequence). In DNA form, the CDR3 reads TGTGCCACCAACCACAGGGGATCCAACTATGGCTACACCTTC. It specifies CATNHRGSNYGYTF.

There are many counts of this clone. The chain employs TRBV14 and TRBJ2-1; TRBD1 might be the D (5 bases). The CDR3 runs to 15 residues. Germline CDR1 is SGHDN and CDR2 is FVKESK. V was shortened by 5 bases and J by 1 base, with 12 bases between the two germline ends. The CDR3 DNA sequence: TGTGCCAGCAGCGCGAGGACACAATCCTACAATGAGCAGTTCTTC. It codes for CASSARTQSYNEQFF.

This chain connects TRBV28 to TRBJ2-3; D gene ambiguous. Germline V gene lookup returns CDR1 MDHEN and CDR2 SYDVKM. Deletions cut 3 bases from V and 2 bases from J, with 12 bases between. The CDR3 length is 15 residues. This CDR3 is CASSFPPGPTDTQYF. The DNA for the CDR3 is TGTGCCAGCAGTTTTCCACCTGGACCCACAGATACGCAGTATTTT.

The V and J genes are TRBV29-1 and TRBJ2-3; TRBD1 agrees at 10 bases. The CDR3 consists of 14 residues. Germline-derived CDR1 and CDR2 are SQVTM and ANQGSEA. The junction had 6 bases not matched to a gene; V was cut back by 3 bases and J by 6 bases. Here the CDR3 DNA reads TGCAGCGTTGACAAGACAGGGGGCGGTGATACGCAGTATTTT. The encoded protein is CSVDKTGGGDTQYF.

DNA for the CDR3: TGTGCCTGGGGCCGGCTCTCTGGAAACACCATATATTTT. The encoded protein is CAWGRLSGNTIYF. This chain joins TRBV30 and TRBJ1-3; D is uncertain. Trimming took off 5 bases at V and 0 bases at J, with 8 bases between the two ends. The CDR3 runs to 13 residues. Germline V gene lookup returns CDR1 GTSNPN and CDR2 SVGIG (reference sequence).

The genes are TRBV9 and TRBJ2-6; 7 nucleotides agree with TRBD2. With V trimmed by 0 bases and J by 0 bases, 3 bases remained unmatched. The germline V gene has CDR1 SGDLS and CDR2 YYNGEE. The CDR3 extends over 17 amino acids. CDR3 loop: CASSVAGRASGANVLTF. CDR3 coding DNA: TGTGCCAGCAGCGTAGCAGGGAGGGCCTCTGGGGCCAACGTCCTGACTTTC.

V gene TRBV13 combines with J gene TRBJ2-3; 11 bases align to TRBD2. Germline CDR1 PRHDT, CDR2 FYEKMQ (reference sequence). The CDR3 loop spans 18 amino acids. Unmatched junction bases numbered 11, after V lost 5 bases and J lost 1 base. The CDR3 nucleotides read TGTGCCAGCAGCAGACTAGCGGGACGGTCGAGTGGCACAGATACGCAGTATTTT. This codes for CASSRLAGRSSGTDTQYF.

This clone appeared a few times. The chain's CDR3 is CASTLQALGDIQYF. The CDR3 bases are TGTGCCAGTACCCTTCAGGCCCTAGGGGACATTCAGTACTTC. The genes are TRBV19 and TRBJ2-4; D is possibly TRBD1 (5 bases). V lost 7 bases, J lost 8 bases, and 18 bases lay in between. Germline-derived CDR1 and CDR2 are LNHDA and SQIVND (reference sequence). The CDR3 extends over 14 amino acids.

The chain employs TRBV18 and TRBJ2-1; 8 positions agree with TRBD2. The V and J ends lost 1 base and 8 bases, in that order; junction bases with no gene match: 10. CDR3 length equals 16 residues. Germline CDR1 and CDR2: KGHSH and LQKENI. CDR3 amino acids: CASSPLRGRKVDEQFF. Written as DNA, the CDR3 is TGTGCCAGCTCACCACTTCGCGGGAGGAAGGTCGATGAGCAGTTCTTC.

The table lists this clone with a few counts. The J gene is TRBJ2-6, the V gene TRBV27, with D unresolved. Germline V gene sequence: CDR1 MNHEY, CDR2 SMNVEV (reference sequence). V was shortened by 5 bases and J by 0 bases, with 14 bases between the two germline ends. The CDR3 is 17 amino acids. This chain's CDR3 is CASSPLFTPSGANVLTF. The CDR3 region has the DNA TGTGCCAGCAGTCCCCTTTTCACCCCCTCTGGGGCCAACGTCCTGACTTTC. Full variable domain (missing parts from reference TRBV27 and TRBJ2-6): EAQVTQNPRYLITVTGKKLTVTCSQNMNHEYMSWYRQDPGLGLRQIYYSMNVEVTDKGDVPEGYKVSRKEKRNFPLILESPSPNQTSLYFCASSPLFTPSGANVLTFGAGSRLTVL.

CDR3 amino acids: CASSIGTGDEAFF. The CDR3 DNA follows: TGTGCCAGTAGTATCGGGACAGGGGATGAAGCTTTCTTT. The chain uses TRBV19 and TRBJ1-1, with 10 positions matching TRBD1. V was clipped by 3 bases and J by 7 bases; unmatched bases: 2. The CDR3 runs 13 residues. CDR1 is LNHDA, CDR2 SQIVND, per germline (reference sequence).

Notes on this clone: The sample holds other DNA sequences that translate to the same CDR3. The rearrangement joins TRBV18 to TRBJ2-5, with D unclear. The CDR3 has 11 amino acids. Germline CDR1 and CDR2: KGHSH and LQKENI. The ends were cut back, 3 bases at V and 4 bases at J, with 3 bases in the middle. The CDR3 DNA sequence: TGTGCCAGCTCACCCGGAGAGACCCAGTACTTC. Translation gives CASSPGETQYF. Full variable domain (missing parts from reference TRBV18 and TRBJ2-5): NAGVMQNPRHLVRRRGQEARLRCSPMKGHSHVYWYRQLPEEGLKFMVYLQKENIIDESGMPKERFSAEFPKEGPSILRIQQVVRGDSAAYFCASSPGETQYFGPGTRLLVL.

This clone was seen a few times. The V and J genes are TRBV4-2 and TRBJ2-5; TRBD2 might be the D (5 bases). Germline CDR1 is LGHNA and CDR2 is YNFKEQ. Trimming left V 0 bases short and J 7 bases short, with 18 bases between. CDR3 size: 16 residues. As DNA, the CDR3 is TGTGCCAGCAGCCAAGATCGAGGACTGTTACTTGGGACCCAGTACTTC. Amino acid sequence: CASSQDRGLLLGTQYF.

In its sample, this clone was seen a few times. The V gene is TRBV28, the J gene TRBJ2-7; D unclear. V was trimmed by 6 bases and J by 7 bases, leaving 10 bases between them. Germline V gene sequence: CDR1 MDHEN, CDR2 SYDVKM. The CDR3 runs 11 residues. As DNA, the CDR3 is TGTGCCAGCAGCTCCTCTGGAGAGCAGTACGTC. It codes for CASSSSGEQYV.

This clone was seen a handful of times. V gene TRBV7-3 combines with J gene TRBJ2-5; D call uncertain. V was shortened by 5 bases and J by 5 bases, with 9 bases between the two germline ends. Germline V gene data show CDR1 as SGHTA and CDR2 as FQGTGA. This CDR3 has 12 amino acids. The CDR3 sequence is CASSRPAETQYF. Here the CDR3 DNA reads TGTGCCAGCAGCCGTCCGGCGGAGACCCAGTACTTC. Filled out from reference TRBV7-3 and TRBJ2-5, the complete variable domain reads GAGVSQTPSNKVTEKGKYVELRCDPISGHTALYWYRQSLGQGPEFLIYFQGTGAADDSGLPNDRFFAVRPEGSVSTLKIQRTERGDSAVYLCASSRPAETQYFGPGTRLLVL.

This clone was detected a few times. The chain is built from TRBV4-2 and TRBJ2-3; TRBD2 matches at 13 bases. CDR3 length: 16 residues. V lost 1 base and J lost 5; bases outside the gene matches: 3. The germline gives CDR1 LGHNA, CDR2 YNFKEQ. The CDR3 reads CASSQGTSGRGDTQYF. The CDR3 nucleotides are TGTGCCAGCAGCCAAGGGACTAGCGGGAGAGGAGATACGCAGTATTTT.